What follows is one T cell receptor beta chain and its context. The sample originates from a study of blood T cell repertoires in COVID-19. Study information: Samples taken during acute and convalescent COVID-19 were collected in the United States, Italy and Spain.

There are 12 residues in the CDR3. Per germline, CDR1 GTSNPN and CDR2 SVGIG (reference sequence). J gave up 0 bases and V 8 bases, and 3 bases lay outside the gene matches. Some clones are missing from TCRdb's copy, which holds only in-frame ones; the method was immunoSEQ multiplex PCR. The sample consists of some 270,000 clones, 80% to 90% of them appearing once. The gene calls are TRBV30 and TRBJ1-1; TRBD1 agrees at 7 bases. The sequence was collected from a woman in her seventies with acute or convalescent COVID-19. Specimen: peripheral blood. CDR3 amino acids: CARQGMNTEAFF. DNA for the CDR3: TGTGCCAGACAGGGAATGAACACTGAAGCTTTCTTT. Based on the CDR3 plus reference TRBV30 and TRBJ1-1, the full variable domain is SQTIHQWPATLVQPVGSPLSLECTVEGTSNPNLYWYRQAAGRGLQLLFYSVGIGQISSEVPQNLSASRPQDRQFILSSKKLLLSDSGFYLCARQGMNTEAFFGQGTRLTVV.